This is a list of T cell receptor beta chains from one sample in a study of T cell responses to AZD1222 COVID-19 vaccine. The assay was immunoSEQ multiplex PCR, and TCRdb's table has in-frame clones only and misses some. Among about 130,000 clones listed, 90% to 95% were seen once. Sequenced here: peripheral blood, sampled on day 0 of AZD1222 vaccination. The receptors stem from an adult in good health. Both conserved end residues are part of each CDR3. The order of the fields is V gene, CDR3 protein.

TRBV28 CASTSGTGNEKLFF
TRBV7-9 CASSPNPGQINYGYTF
TRBV11-3 CASSTGTSGGSGTDTQYF
TRBV15 CATSTDRGNQPQHF
TRBV9 CASSARPGNTEAFF
TRBV7-2 CASSPNADTQYF
TRBV12-5 CASQPQTGYSSPLHF
TRBV28 CASLSSAAGDQETQYF
TRBV4-3 CASSQGDRGRDEQFF
TRBV7-9 CASTNPGTSPYEQYF
TRBV28 CAILRGQGVSYEQYF
TRBV6-2/TRBV6-3 CASSYLAVWTGELFF
TRBV15 CATSGLTGNQPQHF
TRBV6-5 CASTGQGYGYTF
TRBV27 CASSANRGAKYNEQFF
TRBV5-4 CASSFLGRGRNTGELFF
TRBV3-1/TRBV3-2 CASSQGLAGGTYNEQFF
TRBV14 CASSQVVYTDTQYF
TRBV11-2 CASSLDFGSNQPQHF
TRBV11-2 CASSLDWGRKEPQHF
TRBV3-1/TRBV3-2 CASSQRQGIREKLFF
TRBV19 CASSIGHSTGNQPQHF
TRBV21-1 CASSMTIGLARRSEQYF
TRBV12-3/TRBV12-4 CASSLGSYGYTF
TRBV9 CASSPSSGGLSPLHF
TRBV4-3 CASSQPIQDEQYF
TRBV11-2 CASRYDGGRTTGELFF
TRBV9 CASSARGTGINEKLFF
TRBV28 CASQLLVEQFF
TRBV7-2 CASSYLAHTDTQYF
TRBV3-1/TRBV3-2 CASSGRGGRSTDTQYF
TRBV20-1 CSASGSANYGYTF
TRBV18 CASSPLELSYEQYF
TRBV7-9 CASSLAKGARNEKLFF
TRBV5-1 CASAPATQETQYF
TRBV5-5 CASSLAGGEAAGYTF
TRBV7-3 CASSTLAGGENEQFF
TRBV7-8 CASRRSGLYNEQFF
TRBV7-2 CASSTTAEYGSQHF
TRBV29-1 CSVERHNSYNEQFF
TRBV6-4 CASSERTGTGGNEQFF
TRBV29-1 CSAPRGNEQFF
TRBV5-1 CASSLRVAETQYF
TRBV5-5 CASSLGWVAGNYEQYF
TRBV3-1/TRBV3-2 CASSLSSTVTNTEAFF
TRBV6-5 CATKDILSGANVLTF
TRBV29-1 CSVRQGESQPQHF
TRBV3-1/TRBV3-2 CASSPGTGGRTEAFF
TRBV5-1 CASSPEQNPLYEQYF
TRBV3-1/TRBV3-2 CASSQERGAVFPFF
TRBV5-1 CASSSWGGGRGSGNTIYF
TRBV6-4 CASSGVYTGELFF
TRBV7-6 CASSHDQVQGNTEAFF
TRBV4-1 CASSPQGALYEQYF